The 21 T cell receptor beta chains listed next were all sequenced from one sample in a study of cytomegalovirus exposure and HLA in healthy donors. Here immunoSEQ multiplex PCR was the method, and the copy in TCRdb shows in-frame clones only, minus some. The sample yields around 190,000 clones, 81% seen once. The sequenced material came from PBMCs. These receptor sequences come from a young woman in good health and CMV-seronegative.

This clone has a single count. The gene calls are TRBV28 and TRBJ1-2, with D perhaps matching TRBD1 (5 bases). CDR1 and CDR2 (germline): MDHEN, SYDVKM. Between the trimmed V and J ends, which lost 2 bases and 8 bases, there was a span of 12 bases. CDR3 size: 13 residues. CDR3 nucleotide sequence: TGTGCCAGCAGTTTAGGGGGGGACGAGGGCTACACCTTC. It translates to CASSLGGDEGYTF.

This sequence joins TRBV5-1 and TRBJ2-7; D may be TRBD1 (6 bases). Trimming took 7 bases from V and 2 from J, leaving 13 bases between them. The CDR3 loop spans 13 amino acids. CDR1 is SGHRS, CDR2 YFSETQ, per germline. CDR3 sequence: CASRPDSPYEQYF. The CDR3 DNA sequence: TGCGCCAGCCGACCGGACAGCCCCTACGAGCAGTACTTC. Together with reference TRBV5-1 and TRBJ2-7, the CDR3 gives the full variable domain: KAGVTQTPRYLIKTRGQQVTLSCSPISGHRSVSWYQQTPGQGLQFLFEYFSETQRNKGNFPGRFSGRQFSNSRSEMNVSTLELGDSALYLCASRPDSPYEQYFGPGTRLTVT.

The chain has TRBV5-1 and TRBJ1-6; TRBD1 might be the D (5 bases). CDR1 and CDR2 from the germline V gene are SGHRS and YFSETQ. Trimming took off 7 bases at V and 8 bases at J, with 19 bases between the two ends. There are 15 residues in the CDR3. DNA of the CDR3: TGCGCCAGCCAACCCTGGGGGGACGGTGATTCACCCCTCCACTTT. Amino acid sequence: CASQPWGDGDSPLHF.

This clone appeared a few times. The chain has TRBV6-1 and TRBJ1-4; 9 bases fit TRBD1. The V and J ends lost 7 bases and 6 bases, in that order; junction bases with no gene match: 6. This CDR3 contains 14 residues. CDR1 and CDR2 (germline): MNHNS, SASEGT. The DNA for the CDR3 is TGTGCCAGCATTCCGGGACAGGGACATGAAAAACTGTTTTTT. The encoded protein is CASIPGQGHEKLFF.

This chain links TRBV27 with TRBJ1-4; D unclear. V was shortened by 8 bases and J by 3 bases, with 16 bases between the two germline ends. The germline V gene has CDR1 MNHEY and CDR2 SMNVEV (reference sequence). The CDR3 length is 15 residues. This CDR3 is CASRFSRRANEKLFF. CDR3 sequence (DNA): TGTGCCAGCCGCTTCTCTCGGAGGGCTAATGAAAAACTGTTTTTT.

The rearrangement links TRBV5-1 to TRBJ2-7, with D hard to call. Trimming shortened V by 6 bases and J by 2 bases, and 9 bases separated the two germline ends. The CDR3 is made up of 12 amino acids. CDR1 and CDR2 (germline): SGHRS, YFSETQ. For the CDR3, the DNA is TGCGCCAGCACCGCAAACACCTACGAGCAGTACTTC. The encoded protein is CASTANTYEQYF.

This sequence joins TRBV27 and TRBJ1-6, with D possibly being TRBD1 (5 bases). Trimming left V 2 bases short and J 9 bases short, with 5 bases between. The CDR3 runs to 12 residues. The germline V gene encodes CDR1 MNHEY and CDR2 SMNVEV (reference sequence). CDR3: CASSLRGSPLHF. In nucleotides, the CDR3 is TGTGCCAGCAGTTTAAGGGGTTCACCCCTCCACTTT.

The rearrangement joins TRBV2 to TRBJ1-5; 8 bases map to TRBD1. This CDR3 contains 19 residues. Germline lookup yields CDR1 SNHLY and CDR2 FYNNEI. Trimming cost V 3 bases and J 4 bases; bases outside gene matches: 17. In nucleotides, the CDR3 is TGTGCCAGCAGTGACCGGGACAGGATAATTCTTACCCATAATCAGCCCCAGCATTTT. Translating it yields CASSDRDRIILTHNQPQHF.

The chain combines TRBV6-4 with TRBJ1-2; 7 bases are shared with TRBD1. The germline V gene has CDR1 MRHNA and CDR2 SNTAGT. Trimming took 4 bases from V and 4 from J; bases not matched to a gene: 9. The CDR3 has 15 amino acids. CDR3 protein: CASSVDRAALYGYTF. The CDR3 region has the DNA TGTGCCAGCAGTGTCGACAGGGCGGCCCTCTATGGCTACACCTTC.

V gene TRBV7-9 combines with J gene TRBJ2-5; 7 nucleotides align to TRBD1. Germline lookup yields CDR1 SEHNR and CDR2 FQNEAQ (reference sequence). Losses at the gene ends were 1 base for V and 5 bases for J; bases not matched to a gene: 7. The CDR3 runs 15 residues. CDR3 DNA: TGTGCCAGCAGCTTAGGAAGACAGGGAACGGAGACCCAGTACTTC. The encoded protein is CASSLGRQGTETQYF.

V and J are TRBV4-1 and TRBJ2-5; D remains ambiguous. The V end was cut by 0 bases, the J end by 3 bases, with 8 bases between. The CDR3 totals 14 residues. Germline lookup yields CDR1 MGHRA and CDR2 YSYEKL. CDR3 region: CASSQERLEETQYF. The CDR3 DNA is TGCGCCAGCAGCCAAGAGAGGCTAGAAGAGACCCAGTACTTC.

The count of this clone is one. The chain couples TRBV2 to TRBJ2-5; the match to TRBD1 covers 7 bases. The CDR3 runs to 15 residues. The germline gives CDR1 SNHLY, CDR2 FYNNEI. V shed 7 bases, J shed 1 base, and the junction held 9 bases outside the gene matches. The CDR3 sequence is CASTKDRPSQETQYF. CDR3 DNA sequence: TGTGCCAGCACCAAGGACAGGCCCTCCCAAGAGACCCAGTACTTC.

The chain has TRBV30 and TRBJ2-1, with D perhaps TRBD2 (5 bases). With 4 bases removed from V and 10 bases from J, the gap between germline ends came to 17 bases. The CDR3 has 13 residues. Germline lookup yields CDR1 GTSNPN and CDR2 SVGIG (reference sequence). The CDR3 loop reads CAWTSRRVSEQFF. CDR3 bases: TGTGCCTGGACCAGCCGGCGGGTATCAGAGCAGTTCTTC.

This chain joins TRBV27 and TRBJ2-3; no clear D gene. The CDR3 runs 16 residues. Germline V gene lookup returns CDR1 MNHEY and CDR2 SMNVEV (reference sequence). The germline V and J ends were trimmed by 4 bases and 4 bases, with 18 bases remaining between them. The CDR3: CASSSRSLGAADTQYF. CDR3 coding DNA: TGTGCCAGCAGTTCCCGGTCCCTCGGCGCGGCAGATACGCAGTATTTT.

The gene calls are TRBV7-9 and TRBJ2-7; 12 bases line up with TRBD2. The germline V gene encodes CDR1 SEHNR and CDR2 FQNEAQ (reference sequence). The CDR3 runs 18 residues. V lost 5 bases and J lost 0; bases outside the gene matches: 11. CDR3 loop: CASSPGGLAGGFSYEQYF. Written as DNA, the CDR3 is TGTGCCAGCAGCCCGGGGGGTCTAGCGGGAGGGTTCTCCTACGAGCAGTACTTC.

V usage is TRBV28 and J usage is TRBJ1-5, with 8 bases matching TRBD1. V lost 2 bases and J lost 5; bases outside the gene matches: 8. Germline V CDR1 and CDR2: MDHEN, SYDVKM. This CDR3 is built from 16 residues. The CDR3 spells CASSLPSRGPYQPQHF. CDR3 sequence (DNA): TGTGCCAGCAGTTTACCCTCCAGGGGGCCGTATCAGCCCCAGCATTTT.

The CDR3 sequence: CASSSRRGSGTYTGELFF. The CDR3 region has the DNA TGTGCCAGCAGCTCTCGGCGGGGTAGCGGGACTTACACCGGGGAGCTGTTTTTT. This chain uses TRBV5-4 with TRBJ2-2, with 8 positions matching TRBD2. CDR3 size: 18 residues. Germline trimming cut 3 bases from V and 3 bases from J; bases unmatched to any gene: 13. CDR1 and CDR2 from the germline V gene are SGHNT and YYREEE (reference sequence).

The CDR3 reads CASSSPGTGMNTEAFF. CDR3 in DNA: TGTGCCAGCAGTTCCCCCGGGACAGGGATGAACACTGAAGCTTTCTTT. This chain links TRBV28 with TRBJ1-1, with 9 positions matching TRBD1. Germline V CDR1 and CDR2: MDHEN, SYDVKM. The CDR3 has 16 amino acids. V lost 4 bases to trimming and J lost 0 bases; unmatched junction nucleotides: 6.

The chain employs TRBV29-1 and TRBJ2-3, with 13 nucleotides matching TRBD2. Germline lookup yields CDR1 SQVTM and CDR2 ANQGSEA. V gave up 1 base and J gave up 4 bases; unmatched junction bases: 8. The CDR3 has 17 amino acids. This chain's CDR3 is CSVEGTSGRFTPDTQYF. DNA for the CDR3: TGCAGCGTTGAAGGGACTAGCGGGAGATTTACGCCAGATACGCAGTATTTT.

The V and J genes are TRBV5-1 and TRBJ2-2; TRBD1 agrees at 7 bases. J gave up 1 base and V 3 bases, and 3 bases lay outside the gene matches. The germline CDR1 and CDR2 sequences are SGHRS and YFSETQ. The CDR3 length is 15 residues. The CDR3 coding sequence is TGCGCCAGCAGCTCAAGACAGGGGAACACCGGGGAGCTGTTTTTT. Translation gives CASSSRQGNTGELFF.

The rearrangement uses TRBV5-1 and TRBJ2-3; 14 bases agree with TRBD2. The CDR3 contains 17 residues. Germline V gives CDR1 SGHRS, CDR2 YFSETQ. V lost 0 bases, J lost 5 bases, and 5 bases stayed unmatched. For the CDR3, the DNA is TGCGCCAGCAGCTTGGGACTAGCGGGAGGGCCAGGAGATACGCAGTATTTT. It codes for CASSLGLAGGPGDTQYF.